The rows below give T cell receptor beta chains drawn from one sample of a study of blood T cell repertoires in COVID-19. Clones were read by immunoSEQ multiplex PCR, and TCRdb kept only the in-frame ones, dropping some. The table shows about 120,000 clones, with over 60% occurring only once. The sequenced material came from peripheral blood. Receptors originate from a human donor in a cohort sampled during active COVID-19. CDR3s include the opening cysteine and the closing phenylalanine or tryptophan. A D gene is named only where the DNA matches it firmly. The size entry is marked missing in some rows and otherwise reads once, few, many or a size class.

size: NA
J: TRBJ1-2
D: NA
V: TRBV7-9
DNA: TGTGCCAGCGGGGGGGATAAAGATGGCTACACCTTC
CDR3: CASGGDKDGYTF

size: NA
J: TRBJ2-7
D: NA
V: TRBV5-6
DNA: TGTGCCAGCAGCTTGCAGGGAAACACCTACGAGCAGTACTTC
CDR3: CASSLQGNTYEQYF

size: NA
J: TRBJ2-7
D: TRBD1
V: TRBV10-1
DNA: TGCGCCAGCAGTTCCCGGACAGGGGACCTACGGGAGCAGTACTTC
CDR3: CASSSRTGDLREQYF

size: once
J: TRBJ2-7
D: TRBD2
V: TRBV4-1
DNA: TGCGCCAGCAGCCAAGATCTTGGGACTAGAAGTTTATACGAGCAGTACTTC
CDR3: CASSQDLGTRSLYEQYF

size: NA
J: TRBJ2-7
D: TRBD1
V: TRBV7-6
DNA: TGTGCCAGCAGCTTAGCCTTTGCAGGGGGCGTCTACGAGCAGTACTTC
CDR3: CASSLAFAGGVYEQYF

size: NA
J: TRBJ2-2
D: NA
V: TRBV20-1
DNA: TGCAGTGCTTGCGGCGGGGAGCTGTTTTTT
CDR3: CSACGGELFF

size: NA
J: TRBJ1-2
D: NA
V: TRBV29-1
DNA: TGCAGCGTTGAAATAAGCACAGAGATAGTTTATGGCTACACCTTC
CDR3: CSVEISTEIVYGYTF

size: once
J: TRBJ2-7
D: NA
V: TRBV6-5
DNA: TGTGCCAGCAGGGGAGGACACGACTACGAGCAGTACTTC
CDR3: CASRGGHDYEQYF

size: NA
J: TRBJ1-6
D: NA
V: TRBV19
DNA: TGTGCCAGTAGTTTTCAGGGTGGATCACCCCTCCACTTT
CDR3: CASSFQGGSPLHF

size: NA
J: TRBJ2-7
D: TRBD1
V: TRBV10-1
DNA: TGCGCCGTAGGGGGCTGCGAGCAGTACTTC
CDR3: CAVGGCEQYF

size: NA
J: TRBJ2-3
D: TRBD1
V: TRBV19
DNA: TGTGCCAGTACCCCCGGGACAGGAGGGCCAGATACGCAGTATTTT
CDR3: CASTPGTGGPDTQYF

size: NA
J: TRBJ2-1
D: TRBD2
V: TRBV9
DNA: TGTGCCAGCAGCGTAGGGGGGGGACCCTTCAATGAGCAGTTCTTC
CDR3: CASSVGGGPFNEQFF

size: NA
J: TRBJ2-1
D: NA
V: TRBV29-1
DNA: TGCAGCGTTGTGGGACACCCAGGGCCCTACAATGAGCAGTTCTTC
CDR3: CSVVGHPGPYNEQFF

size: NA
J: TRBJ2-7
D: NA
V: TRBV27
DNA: TGTGCCAGCTCCCCTGAGGGCTACGAGCAGTACTTC
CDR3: CASSPEGYEQYF

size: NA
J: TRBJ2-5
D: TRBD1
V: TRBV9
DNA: TGTGCCAGCAGCGAGGGACAGAGACAAGAGACCCAGTACTTC
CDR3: CASSEGQRQETQYF

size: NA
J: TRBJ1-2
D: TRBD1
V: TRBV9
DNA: TGTGCCAGCAGCCCCGGGACAGGGTTTCGGGGCTACACCTTC
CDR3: CASSPGTGFRGYTF

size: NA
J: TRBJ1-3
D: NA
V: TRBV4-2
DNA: TGTGCCAGCAGCCGGGACATTTCAAACACCATATATTTT
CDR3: CASSRDISNTIYF

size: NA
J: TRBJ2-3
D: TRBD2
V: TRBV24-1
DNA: TGTGCCACCAGTGATGTGACTAGCAGAACTAGCACAGATACGCAGTATTTT
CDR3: CATSDVTSRTSTDTQYF

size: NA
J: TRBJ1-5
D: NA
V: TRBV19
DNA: TGTGCCAGTAGTATACGCGACAATCAGCCCCAGCATTTT
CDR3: CASSIRDNQPQHF

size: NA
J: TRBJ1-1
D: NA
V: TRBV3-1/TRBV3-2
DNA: TGTGCCAGCAGCCCTCTTAAGAACACTGAAGCTTTCTTT
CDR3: CASSPLKNTEAFF

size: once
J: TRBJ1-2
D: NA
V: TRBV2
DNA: TGTGCCAGCCCACACGGGACAAGGAGTGGCTACACCTTC
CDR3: CASPHGTRSGYTF

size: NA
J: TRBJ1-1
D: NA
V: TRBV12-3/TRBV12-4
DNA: TGTGCCAGCAGTTTAGATCAGGGTAGGGCTTTCTTT
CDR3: CASSLDQGRAFF

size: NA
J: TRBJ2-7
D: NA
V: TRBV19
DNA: TGTGCCAGTAGTTTAGCGCCTACCTACGAGCAGTACTTC
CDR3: CASSLAPTYEQYF

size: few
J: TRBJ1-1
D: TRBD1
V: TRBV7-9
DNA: TGTGCCAGCAGCCCGGTCGACAGGGCGGTGGCTGAAGCTTTCTTT
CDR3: CASSPVDRAVAEAFF

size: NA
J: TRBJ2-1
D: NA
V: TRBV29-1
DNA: TGCAGCGTTGATGCGATTACTTACAATGAGCAGTTCTTC
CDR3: CSVDAITYNEQFF

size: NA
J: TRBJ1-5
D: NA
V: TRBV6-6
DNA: TGTGCCAGCAGTCGATCGACAGGCTTGGGGCCCCAGCATTTT
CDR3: CASSRSTGLGPQHF

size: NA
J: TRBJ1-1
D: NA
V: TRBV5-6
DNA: TGTGCCAGCTCCTTGGGGCCCCAGGGAAGGATGGACACTGAAGCTTTCTTT
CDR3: CASSLGPQGRMDTEAFF

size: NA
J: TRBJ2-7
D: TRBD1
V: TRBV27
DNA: TGTGCCAGCAGTTCGTACCGGGACAGGGTCGAGCAGTACTTC
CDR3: CASSSYRDRVEQYF

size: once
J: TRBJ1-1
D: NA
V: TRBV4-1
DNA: TGCGCCAGCAGCCAAGAAGGAACAGGGCTGAACACTGAAGCTTTCTTT
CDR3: CASSQEGTGLNTEAFF

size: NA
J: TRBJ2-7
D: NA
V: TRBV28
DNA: TGTGCCAGCAGTCCCCGTCCCTCCTACGAGCAGTACTTC
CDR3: CASSPRPSYEQYF

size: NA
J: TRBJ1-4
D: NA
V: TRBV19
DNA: TGTGCCAGTAGTGTGACGTTGACAGGAGCTCCGGAGAAACTGTTTTTT
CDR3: CASSVTLTGAPEKLFF

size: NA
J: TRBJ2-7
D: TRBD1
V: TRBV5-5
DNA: TGTGCCAGCAGCGTTGGGACAGGGAGCTGGGAGCAGTACTTC
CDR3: CASSVGTGSWEQYF

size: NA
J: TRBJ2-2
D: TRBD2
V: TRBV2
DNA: TGTGCCAGCAATGCCCTAGCGGGAGAAGGCGGGGAGCTGTTTTTT
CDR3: CASNALAGEGGELFF

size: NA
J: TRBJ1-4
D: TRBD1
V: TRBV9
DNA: TGTGCCAGCAGCATGACAGGGTTAGCTAATGAAAAACTGTTTTTT
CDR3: CASSMTGLANEKLFF

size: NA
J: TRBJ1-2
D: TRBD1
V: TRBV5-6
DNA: TGTGCCAGCAGCTGGCACCGGGACAGGGGCGATCTTAACTATGGCTACACCTTC
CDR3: CASSWHRDRGDLNYGYTF

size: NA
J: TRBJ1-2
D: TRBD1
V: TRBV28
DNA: TGTGCCAGCAATGAAGGGACAGCTAACTATGGCTACACCTTC
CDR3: CASNEGTANYGYTF

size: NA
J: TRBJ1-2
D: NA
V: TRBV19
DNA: TGTGCCAGTAGTATGCCCGGTGACAGCTATGGCTACACCTTC
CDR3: CASSMPGDSYGYTF

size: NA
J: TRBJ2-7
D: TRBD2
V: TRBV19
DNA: TGTGCCAGTACGCCGGGGGGGGCGAGCTCCGAGCAGTACTTC
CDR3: CASTPGGASSEQYF

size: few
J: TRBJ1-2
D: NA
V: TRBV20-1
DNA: TGCAGTGCTAGGGTTTACACTGGCTACACCTTC
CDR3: CSARVYTGYTF

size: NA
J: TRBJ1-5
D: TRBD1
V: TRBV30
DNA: TGTGCCTGGAGTAAGGGACAGGGGGATCAGCCCCAGCATTTT
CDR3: CAWSKGQGDQPQHF

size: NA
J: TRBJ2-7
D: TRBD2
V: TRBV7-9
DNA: TGTGCCAGCAGCTTAAGCCGACTAGCGGGAGGCCACGAGCAGTACTTC
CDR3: CASSLSRLAGGHEQYF

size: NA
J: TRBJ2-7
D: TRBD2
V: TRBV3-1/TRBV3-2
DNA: TGTGCCAGCAGCTCCCGGACTAGCGGCTACGAGCAGTACTTC
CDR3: CASSSRTSGYEQYF

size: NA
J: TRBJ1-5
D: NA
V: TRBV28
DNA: TGTGCCAGCAGTTCACCGGGGCAGCCCCAGCATTTT
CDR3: CASSSPGQPQHF

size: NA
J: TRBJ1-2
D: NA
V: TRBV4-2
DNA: TGTGCCAGCAGCCCAGCGCCAGGGAGGGCAAACTATGGCTACACCTTC
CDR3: CASSPAPGRANYGYTF

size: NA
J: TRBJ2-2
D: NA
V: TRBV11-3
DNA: TGTGCCAGCAGCTTCGAAGGGGCCGACACCGGGGAGCTGTTTTTT
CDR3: CASSFEGADTGELFF

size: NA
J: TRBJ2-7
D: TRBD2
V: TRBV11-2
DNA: TGTGCCAGCAGCTTAGAAGTCGGCGGGAGCTCCTACGAGCAGTACTTC
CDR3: CASSLEVGGSSYEQYF

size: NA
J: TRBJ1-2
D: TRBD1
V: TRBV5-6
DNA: TGTGCCAGCAGCTTGGCCCTTGACAGGGTGAGCGATGGCTACACCTTC
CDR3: CASSLALDRVSDGYTF

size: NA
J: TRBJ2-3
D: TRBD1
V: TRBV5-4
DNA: TGTGCCAGCAGCTCGGGACAGAAGAGAAGTGCAGATACGCAGTATTTT
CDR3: CASSSGQKRSADTQYF